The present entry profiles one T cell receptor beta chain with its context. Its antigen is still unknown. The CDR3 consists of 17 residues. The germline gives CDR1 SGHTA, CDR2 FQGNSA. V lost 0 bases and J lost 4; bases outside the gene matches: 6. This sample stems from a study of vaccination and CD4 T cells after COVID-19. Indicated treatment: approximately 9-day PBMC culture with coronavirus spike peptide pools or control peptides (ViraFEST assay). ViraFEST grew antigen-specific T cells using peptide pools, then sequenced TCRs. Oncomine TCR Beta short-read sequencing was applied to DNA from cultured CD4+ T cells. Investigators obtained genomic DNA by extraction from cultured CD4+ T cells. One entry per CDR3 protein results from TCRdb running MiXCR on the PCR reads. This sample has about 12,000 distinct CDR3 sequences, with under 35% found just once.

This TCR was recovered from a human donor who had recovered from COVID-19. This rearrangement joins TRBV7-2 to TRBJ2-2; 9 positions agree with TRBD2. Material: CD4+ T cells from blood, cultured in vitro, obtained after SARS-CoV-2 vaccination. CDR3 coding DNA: TGTGCCAGCAGCTTAGCGGTCGTAGCGGGAGCCACCGGGGAGCTGTTTTTT. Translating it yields CASSLAVVAGATGELFF.